This is a list of T cell receptor beta chains from one sample in a study of blood T cell repertoires in COVID-19. Clones were sequenced by immunoSEQ multiplex PCR, and TCRdb holds only the in-frame ones, with some missing. The table lists 120,000 or so clones, over 75% of them singletons, with approximately 8% in the top ten. Sequences were obtained from peripheral blood. The source of these receptors is a man in his fifties with acute or convalescent COVID-19. CDR3s include the opening cysteine and the closing phenylalanine or tryptophan.

v_gene: TRBV3-1/TRBV3-2; len: 16; CDR3aa: CASRPSLLREDNEQFF
v_gene: TRBV7-9; len: 14; CDR3aa: CASTRTSGQDTQYF
v_gene: TRBV10-3; len: 15; CDR3aa: CAISDPFSGANVLTF
v_gene: TRBV19; len: 14; CDR3aa: CASRQGSGTDTQYF
v_gene: TRBV2; len: 13; CDR3aa: CASSEVETGELFF
v_gene: TRBV29-1; len: 13; CDR3aa: CSVVSSSGNTIYF
v_gene: TRBV12-3/TRBV12-4; len: 12; CDR3aa: CASSPTYYEQYF
v_gene: TRBV25-1; len: 15; CDR3aa: CASSFAQQAPGAQYF
v_gene: TRBV27; len: 13; CDR3aa: CASSFGSGGEQYF
v_gene: TRBV7-9; len: 14; CDR3aa: CASSSAAVLLEQFF